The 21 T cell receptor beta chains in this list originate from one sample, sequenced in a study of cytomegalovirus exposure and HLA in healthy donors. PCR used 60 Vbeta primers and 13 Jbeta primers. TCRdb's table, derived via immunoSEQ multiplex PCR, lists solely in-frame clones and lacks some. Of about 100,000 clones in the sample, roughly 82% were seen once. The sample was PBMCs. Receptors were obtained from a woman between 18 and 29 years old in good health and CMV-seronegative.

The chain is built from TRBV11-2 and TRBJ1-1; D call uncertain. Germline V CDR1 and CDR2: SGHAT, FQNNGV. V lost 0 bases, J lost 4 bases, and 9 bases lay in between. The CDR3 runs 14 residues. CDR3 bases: TGTGCCAGCAGCTTAGATTCCAGCGGCACTGAAGCTTTCTTT. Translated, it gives CASSLDSSGTEAFF.

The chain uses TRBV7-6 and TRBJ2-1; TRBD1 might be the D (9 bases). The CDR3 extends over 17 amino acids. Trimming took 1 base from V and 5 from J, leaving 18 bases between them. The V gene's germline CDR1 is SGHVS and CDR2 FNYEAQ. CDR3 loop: CASSLVGGDRVNNEQFF. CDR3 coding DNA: TGTGCCAGCAGCTTAGTCGGGGGGGACAGGGTTAACAATGAGCAGTTCTTC.

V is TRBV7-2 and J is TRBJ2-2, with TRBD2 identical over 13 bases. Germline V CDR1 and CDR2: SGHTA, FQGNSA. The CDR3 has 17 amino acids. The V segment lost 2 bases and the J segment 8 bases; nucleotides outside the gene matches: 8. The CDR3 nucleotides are TGTGCCAGCAGCTTACGGGGACTAGCGGGGATTTCTGGGGAGCTGTTTTTT. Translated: CASSLRGLAGISGELFF.

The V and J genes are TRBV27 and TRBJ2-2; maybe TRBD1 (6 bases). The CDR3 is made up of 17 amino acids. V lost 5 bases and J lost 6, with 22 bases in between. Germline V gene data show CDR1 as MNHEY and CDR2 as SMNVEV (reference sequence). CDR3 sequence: CASSGGRGRGRAGELFF. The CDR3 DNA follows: TGTGCCAGCAGTGGGGGCCGGGGCAGGGGAAGGGCCGGGGAGCTGTTTTTT.

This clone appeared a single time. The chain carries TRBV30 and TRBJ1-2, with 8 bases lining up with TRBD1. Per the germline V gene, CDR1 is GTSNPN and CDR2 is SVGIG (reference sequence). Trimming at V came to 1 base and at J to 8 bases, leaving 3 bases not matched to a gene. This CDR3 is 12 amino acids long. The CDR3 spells CAWSATGDGYTF. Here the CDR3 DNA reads TGTGCCTGGAGTGCGACAGGGGACGGCTACACCTTC.

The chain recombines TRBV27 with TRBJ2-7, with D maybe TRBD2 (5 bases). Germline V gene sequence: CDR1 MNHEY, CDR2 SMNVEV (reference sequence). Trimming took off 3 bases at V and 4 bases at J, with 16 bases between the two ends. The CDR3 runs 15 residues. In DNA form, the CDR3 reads TGTGCCAGCAGTTTGGGTGGGAGCGGTCGGTACGAGCAGTACTTC. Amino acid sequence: CASSLGGSGRYEQYF.

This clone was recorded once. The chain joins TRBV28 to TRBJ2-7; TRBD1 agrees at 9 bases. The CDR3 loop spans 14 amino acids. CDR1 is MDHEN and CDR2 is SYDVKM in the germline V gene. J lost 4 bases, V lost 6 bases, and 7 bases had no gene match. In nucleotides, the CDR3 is TGTGCCAGCAGACCGGGGACAGGGCCTTACGAGCAGTACTTC. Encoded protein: CASRPGTGPYEQYF.

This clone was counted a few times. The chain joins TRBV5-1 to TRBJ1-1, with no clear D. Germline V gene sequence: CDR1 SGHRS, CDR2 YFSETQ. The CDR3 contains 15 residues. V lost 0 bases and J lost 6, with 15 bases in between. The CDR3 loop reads CASSLVWSGESEAFF. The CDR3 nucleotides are TGCGCCAGCAGCTTGGTCTGGAGTGGGGAGTCTGAAGCTTTCTTT.

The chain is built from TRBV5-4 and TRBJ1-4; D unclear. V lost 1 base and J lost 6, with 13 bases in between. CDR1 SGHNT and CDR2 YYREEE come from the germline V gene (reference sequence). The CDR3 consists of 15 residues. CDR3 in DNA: TGTGCCAGCAGCTTGACGGGGAGGAAGGATGAAAAACTGTTTTTT. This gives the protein CASSLTGRKDEKLFF.

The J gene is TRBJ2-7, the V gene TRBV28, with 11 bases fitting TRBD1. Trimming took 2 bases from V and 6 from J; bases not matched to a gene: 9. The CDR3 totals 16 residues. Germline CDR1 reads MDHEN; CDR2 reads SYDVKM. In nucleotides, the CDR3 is TGTGCCAGCAGTTTAGGGACAGGGGGTCCTATGCCCGAGCAGTACTTC. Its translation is CASSLGTGGPMPEQYF.

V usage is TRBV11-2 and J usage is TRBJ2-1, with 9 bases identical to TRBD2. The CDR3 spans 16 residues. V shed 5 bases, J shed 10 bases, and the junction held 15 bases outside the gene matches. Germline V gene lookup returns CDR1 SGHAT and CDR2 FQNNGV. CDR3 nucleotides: TGTGCCAGCAGCCAATGGGCGGGGGGGCTCGTGTTCGAGCAGTTCTTC. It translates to CASSQWAGGLVFEQFF.

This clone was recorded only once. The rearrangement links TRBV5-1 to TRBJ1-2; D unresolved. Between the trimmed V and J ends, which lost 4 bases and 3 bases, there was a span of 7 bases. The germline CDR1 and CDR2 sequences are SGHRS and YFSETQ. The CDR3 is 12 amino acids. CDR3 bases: TGCGCCAGCAGCCCGCAGGACTATGGCTACACCTTC. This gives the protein CASSPQDYGYTF.

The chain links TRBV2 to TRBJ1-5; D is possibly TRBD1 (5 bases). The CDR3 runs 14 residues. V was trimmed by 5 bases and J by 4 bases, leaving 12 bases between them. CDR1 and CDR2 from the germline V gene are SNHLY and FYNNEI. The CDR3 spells CASSPGFRNQPQHF. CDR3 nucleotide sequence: TGTGCCAGCAGTCCAGGGTTCAGAAATCAGCCCCAGCATTTT.

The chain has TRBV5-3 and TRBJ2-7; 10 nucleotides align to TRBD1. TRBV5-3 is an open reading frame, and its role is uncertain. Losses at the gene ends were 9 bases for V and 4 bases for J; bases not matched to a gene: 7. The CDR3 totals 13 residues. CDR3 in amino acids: CANPGQGFYEQYF. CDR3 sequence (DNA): TGTGCCAATCCGGGACAGGGGTTTTACGAGCAGTACTTC.

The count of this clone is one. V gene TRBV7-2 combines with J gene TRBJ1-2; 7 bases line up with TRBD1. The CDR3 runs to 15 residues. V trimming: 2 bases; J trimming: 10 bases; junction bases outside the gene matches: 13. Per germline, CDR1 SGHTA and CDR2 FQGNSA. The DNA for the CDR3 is TGTGCCAGCAGCTTACCGGCAGGGGGGCCTTCGGACTACACCTTC. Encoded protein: CASSLPAGGPSDYTF. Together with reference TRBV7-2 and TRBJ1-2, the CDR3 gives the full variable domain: GAGVSQSPSNKVTEKGKDVELRCDPISGHTALYWYRQSLGQGLEFLIYFQGNSAPDKSGLPSDRFSAERTGGSVSTLTIQRTQQEDSAVYLCASSLPAGGPSDYTFGSGTRLTVV.

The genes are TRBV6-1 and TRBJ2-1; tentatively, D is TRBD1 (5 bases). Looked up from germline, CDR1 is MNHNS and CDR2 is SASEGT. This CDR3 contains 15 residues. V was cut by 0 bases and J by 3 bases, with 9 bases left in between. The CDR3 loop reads CASSEARRVYNEQFF. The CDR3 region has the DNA TGTGCCAGCAGTGAAGCGCGCAGGGTCTACAATGAGCAGTTCTTC.

Here the CDR3 reads CASSLAFLWQETQYF. DNA of the CDR3: TGTGCCAGCAGCTTGGCTTTCCTATGGCAAGAGACCCAGTACTTC. V usage is TRBV5-6 and J usage is TRBJ2-5; no firm D call. The CDR3 contains 15 residues. Germline CDR1 is SGHDT and CDR2 is YYEEEE. Trimming took off 0 bases at V and 2 bases at J, with 11 bases between the two ends.

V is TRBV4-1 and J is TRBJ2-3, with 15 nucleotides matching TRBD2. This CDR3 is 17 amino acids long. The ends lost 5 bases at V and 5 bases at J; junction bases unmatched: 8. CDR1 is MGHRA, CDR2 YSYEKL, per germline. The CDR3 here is CASSKGLAGGRGDTQYF. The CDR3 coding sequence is TGCGCCAGCAGCAAAGGACTAGCGGGGGGGCGTGGAGATACGCAGTATTTT.

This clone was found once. CDR3 residues: CASSLVRTGHEKLFF. The CDR3, as DNA: TGTGCCAGCAGCTTAGTCCGGACAGGGCATGAAAAACTGTTTTTT. This chain connects TRBV7-2 to TRBJ1-4; TRBD1 agrees at 8 bases. J gave up 6 bases and V 1 base, and 4 bases lay outside the gene matches. CDR1 SGHTA and CDR2 FQGNSA come from the germline V gene. This CDR3 spans 15 amino acids.

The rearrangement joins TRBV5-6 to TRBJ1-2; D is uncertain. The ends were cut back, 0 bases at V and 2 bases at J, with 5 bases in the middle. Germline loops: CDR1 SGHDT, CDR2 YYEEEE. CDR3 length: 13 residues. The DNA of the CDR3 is TGTGCCAGCAGCTTGGGGCAGAACTATGGCTACACCTTC. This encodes CASSLGQNYGYTF.

The CDR3: CASSLRLSYGYTF. Written as DNA, the CDR3 is TGTGCCAGCAGCTTGAGACTGAGCTATGGCTACACCTTC. This chain links TRBV5-4 with TRBJ1-2; D is undetermined. The CDR3 totals 13 residues. V was trimmed by 1 base and J by 4 bases, leaving 8 bases between them. From germline, CDR1 is SGHNT and CDR2 YYREEE (reference sequence).